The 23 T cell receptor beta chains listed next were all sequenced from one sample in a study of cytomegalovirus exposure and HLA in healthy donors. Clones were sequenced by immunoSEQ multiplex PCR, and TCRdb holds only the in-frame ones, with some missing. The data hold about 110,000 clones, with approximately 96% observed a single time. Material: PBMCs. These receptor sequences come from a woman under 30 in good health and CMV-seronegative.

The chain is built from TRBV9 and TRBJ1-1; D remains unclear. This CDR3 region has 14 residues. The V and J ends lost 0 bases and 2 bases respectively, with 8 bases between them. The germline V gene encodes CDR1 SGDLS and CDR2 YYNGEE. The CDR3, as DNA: TGTGCCAGCAGCGTAGACGCAGATAACACTGAAGCTTTCTTT. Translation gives CASSVDADNTEAFF.

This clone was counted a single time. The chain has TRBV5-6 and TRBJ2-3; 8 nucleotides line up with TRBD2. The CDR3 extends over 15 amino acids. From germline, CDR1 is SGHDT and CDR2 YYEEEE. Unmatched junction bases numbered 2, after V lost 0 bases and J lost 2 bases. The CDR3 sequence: CASSLGGGLTDTQYF. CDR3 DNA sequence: TGTGCCAGCAGCTTGGGCGGGGGGCTCACAGATACGCAGTATTTT. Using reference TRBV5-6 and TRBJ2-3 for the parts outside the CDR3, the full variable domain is DAGVTQSPTHLIKTRGQQVTLRCSPKSGHDTVSWYQQALGQGPQFIFQYYEEEERQRGNFPDRFSGHQFPNYSSELNVNALLLGDSALYLCASSLGGGLTDTQYFGPGTRLTVL.

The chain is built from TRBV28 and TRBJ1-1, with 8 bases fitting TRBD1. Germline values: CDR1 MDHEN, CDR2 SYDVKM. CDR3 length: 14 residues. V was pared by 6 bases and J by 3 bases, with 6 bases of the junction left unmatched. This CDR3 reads CASSSGGVYTEAFF. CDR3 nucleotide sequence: TGTGCCAGCAGCTCAGGGGGCGTTTACACTGAAGCTTTCTTT.

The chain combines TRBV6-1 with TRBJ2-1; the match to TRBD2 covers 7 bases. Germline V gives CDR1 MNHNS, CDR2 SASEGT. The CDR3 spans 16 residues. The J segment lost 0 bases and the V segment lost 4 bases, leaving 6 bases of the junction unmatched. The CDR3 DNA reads TGTGCCAGCAGTGTCCATGCGGGGGACTCCTACAATGAGCAGTTCTTC. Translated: CASSVHAGDSYNEQFF.

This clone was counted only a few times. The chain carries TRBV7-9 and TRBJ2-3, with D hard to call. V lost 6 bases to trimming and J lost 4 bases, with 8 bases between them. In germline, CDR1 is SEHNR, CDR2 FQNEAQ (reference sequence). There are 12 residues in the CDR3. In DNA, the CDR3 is TGTGCCAGCAGTCACCCGGCAGATACGCAGTATTTT. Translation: CASSHPADTQYF.

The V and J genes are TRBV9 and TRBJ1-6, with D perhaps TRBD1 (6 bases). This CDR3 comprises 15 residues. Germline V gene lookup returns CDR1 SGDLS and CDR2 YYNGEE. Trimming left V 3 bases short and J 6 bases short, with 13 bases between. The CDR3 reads CASSDRQASNSPLHF. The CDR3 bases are TGTGCCAGCAGCGACCGACAGGCGAGTAATTCACCCCTCCACTTT.

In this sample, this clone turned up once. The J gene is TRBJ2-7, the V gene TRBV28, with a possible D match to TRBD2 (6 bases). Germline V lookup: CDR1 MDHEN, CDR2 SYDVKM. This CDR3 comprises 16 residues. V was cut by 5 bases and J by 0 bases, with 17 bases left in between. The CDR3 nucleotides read TGTGCCAGCAGTCTCTTCGGGAGCGGCAGCTCCTACGAGCAGTACTTC. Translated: CASSLFGSGSSYEQYF.

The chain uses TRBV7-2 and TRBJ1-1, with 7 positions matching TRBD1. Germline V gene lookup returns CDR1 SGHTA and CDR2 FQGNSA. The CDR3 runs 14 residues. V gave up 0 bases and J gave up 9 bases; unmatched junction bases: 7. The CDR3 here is CASSLASAGGKAFF. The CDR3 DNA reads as TGTGCCAGCAGCTTAGCGTCGGCAGGGGGAAAAGCTTTCTTT.

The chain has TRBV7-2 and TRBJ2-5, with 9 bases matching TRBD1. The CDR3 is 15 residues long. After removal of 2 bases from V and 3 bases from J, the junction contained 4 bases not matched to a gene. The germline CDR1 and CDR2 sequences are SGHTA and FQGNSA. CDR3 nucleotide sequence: TGTGCCAGCAGCTTATATCGGACAGGGGAAGAGACCCAGTACTTC. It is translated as CASSLYRTGEETQYF.

CDR3 nucleotides: TGTGCCAGCAGCCCTACAGGGTCGCCTTACGAGCAGTACTTC. Its protein product is CASSPTGSPYEQYF. The chain recombines TRBV9 with TRBJ2-7; maybe TRBD1 (6 bases). Trimming took 4 bases from V and 4 from J, leaving 15 bases between them. Germline V lookup: CDR1 SGDLS, CDR2 YYNGEE. The CDR3 sequence is 14 residues long.

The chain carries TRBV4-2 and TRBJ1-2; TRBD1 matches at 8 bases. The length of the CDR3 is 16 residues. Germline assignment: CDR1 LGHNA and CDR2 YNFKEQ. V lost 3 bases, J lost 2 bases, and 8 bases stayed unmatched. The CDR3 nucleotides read TGTGCCAGCAGCCAGGTACAGGGGGGAACAAACTATGGCTACACCTTC. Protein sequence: CASSQVQGGTNYGYTF.

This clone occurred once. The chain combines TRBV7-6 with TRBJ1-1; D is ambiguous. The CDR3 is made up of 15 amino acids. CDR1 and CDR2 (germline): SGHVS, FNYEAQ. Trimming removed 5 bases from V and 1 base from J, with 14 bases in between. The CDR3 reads CASSLDTLGNTEAFF. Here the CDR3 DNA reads TGTGCCAGCAGCCTTGACACTTTAGGGAACACTGAAGCTTTCTTT.

Here the CDR3 reads CASSPTTGVLTEAFF. The CDR3 region has the DNA TGCGCCAGCAGCCCCACGACAGGGGTGCTCACTGAAGCTTTCTTT. The rearrangement links TRBV5-1 to TRBJ1-1, with 8 nucleotides matching TRBD1. V was pared by 4 bases and J by 4 bases, with 9 bases of the junction left unmatched. The CDR3 length is 15 residues. From germline, CDR1 is SGHRS and CDR2 YFSETQ. The full variable domain, rest sourced from reference TRBV5-1 and TRBJ1-1, is KAGVTQTPRYLIKTRGQQVTLSCSPISGHRSVSWYQQTPGQGLQFLFEYFSETQRNKGNFPGRFSGRQFSNSRSEMNVSTLELGDSALYLCASSPTTGVLTEAFFGQGTRLTVV.

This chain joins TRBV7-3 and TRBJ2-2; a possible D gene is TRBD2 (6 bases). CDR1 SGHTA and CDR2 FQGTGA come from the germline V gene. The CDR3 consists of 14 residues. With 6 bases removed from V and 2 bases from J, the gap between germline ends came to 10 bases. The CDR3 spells CASRGGSNTGELFF. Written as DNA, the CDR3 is TGTGCCAGCAGGGGAGGCTCAAACACCGGGGAGCTGTTTTTT.

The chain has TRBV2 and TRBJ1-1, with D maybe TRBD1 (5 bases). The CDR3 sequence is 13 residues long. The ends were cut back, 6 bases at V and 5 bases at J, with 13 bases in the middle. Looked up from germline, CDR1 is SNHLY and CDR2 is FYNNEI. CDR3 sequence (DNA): TGTGCCAGCAGAAGGGAAGGGGATACTGAAGCTTTCTTT. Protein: CASRREGDTEAFF.

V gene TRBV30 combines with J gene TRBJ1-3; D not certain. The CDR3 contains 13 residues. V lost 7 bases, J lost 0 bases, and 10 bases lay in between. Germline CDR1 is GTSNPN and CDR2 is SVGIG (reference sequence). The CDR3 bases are TGTGCCTCCACGCGCCCCTCTGGAAACACCATATATTTT. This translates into CASTRPSGNTIYF. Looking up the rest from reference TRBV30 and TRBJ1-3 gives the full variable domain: SQTIHQWPATLVQPVGSPLSLECTVEGTSNPNLYWYRQAAGRGLQLLFYSVGIGQISSEVPQNLSASRPQDRQFILSSKKLLLSDSGFYLCASTRPSGNTIYFGEGSWLTVV.

CDR3 protein: CASSLGTSGGRLDEQFF. The CDR3 DNA reads TGTGCCAGCAGCTTAGGGACTAGCGGGGGGAGGTTGGATGAGCAGTTCTTC. The rearrangement joins TRBV7-6 to TRBJ2-1; TRBD2 matches at 14 bases. Looked up from germline, CDR1 is SGHVS and CDR2 is FNYEAQ. The CDR3 runs to 17 residues. V lost 1 base to trimming and J lost 8 bases; unmatched junction nucleotides: 7.

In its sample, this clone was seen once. The CDR3 sequence: CASSTWGGGTGELFF. Written as DNA, the CDR3 is TGCGCCAGCAGCACATGGGGAGGGGGGACCGGGGAGCTGTTTTTT. The chain uses TRBV4-1 and TRBJ2-2; the D gene is possibly TRBD2 (7 bases). V was cut by 5 bases and J by 5 bases, with 15 bases left in between. The CDR3 is made up of 15 amino acids. Germline-derived CDR1 and CDR2 are MGHRA and YSYEKL.

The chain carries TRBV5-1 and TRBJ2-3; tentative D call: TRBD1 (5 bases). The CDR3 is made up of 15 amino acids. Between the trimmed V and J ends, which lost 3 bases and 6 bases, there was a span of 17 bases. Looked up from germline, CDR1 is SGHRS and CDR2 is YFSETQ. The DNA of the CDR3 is TGCGCCAGCAGCTCCTACGGAGAACAGGAGGATACGCAGTATTTT. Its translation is CASSSYGEQEDTQYF.

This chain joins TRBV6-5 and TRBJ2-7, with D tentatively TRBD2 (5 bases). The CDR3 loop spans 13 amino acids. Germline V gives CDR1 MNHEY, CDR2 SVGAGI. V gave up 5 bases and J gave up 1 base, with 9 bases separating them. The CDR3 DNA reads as TGTGCCAGCAGTCCAGCGGTTTCCTACGAGCAGTACTTC. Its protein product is CASSPAVSYEQYF.

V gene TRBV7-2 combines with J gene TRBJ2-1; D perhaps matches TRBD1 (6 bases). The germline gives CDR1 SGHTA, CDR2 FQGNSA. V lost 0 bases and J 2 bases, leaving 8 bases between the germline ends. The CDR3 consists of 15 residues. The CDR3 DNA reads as TGTGCCAGCAGCTTAGCGGGGGCTGCCTACAATGAGCAGTTCTTC. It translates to CASSLAGAAYNEQFF.

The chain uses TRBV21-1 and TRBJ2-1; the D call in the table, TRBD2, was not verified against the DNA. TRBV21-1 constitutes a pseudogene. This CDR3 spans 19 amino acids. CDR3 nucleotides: TGTGCCAGCACCCCAAACTTGGCGACTAGCGGGGACAACTACAATGAGCAGTTCTTC. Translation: CASTPNLATSGDNYNEQFF.

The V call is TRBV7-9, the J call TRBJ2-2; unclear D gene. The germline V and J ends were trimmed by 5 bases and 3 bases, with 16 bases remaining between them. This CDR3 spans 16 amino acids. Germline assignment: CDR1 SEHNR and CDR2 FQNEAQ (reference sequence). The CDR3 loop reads CASSPRMGVDTGELFF. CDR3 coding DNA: TGTGCCAGCAGCCCCCGAATGGGCGTGGACACCGGGGAGCTGTTTTTT.